The clone carrying this T cell receptor (beta chain) has ten or more counts. What it recognizes is unknown. Unique molecular identifiers were present on the cDNA, which also gained a universal primer site by template switching. TCRdb reprocessed the 5' RACE reads with MiXCR, giving one entry per CDR3 protein. The sample records about 100,000 distinct CDR3 sequences, roughly 6% being singletons. The sample originates from a study of identical twins. Study results and limitations: Researchers reported excess low generation probability among twin-shared out-of-frame alpha sequences. Within monozygotic twins, out-of-frame TCR alpha sharing was underestimated by the models.

With V trimmed by 3 bases and J by 4 bases, 8 bases remained unmatched. Germline V gene data show CDR1 as DFQATT and CDR2 as SNEGSKA (reference sequence). The CDR3 has 14 residues. Sequencing was carried out using memory T cells sorted from blood. The clonotype comes from a woman in her forties or fifties in good health. The chain joins TRBV20-1 to TRBJ1-1; TRBD1 matches 7 bases. Written as DNA, the CDR3 is TGCAGTGCTAGTCTGGCGACAGGGCCCACTGAAGCTTTCTTT. It encodes CSASLATGPTEAFF.